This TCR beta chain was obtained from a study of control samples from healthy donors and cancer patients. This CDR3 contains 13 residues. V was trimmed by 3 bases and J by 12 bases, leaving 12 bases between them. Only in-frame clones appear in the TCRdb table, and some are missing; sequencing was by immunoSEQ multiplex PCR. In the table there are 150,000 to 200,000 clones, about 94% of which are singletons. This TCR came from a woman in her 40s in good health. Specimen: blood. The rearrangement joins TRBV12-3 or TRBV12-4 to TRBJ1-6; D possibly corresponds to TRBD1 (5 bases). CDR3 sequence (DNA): TGTGCCAGCAGTTTCGCAGGGAGTCTACCCCTCCACTTT. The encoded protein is CASSFAGSLPLHF.